This is a list of T cell receptor beta chains from one sample in a study of shared clonotypes between healthy human individuals. Measured with immunoSEQ multiplex PCR; TCRdb has only the in-frame clones, and not every one. The sample holds 1,500,000 or so clones, 97% to 99% seen once. The sample consisted of naive CD4+ T cells sorted from blood. These receptors were taken from a man in his thirties or forties in good health. The CDR3 runs from the conserved cysteine through the conserved F or W. D genes are given only for firm matches. The size of a clone is reported for some rows only, either as once, few or many, or as a class for expanded clones.

TRBJ1-5 | TRBV6-1 | NA | 13 | NA | TGTGCCAGCAGTGAAGGTTTCAATCAGCCCCAGCATTTT | CASSEGFNQPQHF
TRBJ1-5 | TRBV28 | once | 13 | TRBD1 | TGTGCCAGCAGTTTATCGGACAGGGGGCCCCAGCATTTT | CASSLSDRGPQHF
TRBJ2-1 | TRBV5-1 | NA | 14 | TRBD2 | TGCGCCAGCAGCTTCGAGACGGCGGGAGATTGGCAGTTCTTC | CASSFETAGDWQFF
TRBJ2-2 | TRBV5-8 | NA | 17 | TRBD2 | TGTGCCAGCAGCCACCATGGGACTAGCGGGAGCTACGGGGAGCTGTTTTTT | CASSHHGTSGSYGELFF
TRBJ2-1 | TRBV7-6 | NA | 14 | NA | TGTGCCAGCAGCTTTAGTGGAAATTACAATGAGCAGTTCTTC | CASSFSGNYNEQFF
TRBJ2-7 | TRBV5-5 | NA | 16 | NA | TGTGCCAGCAGCTTGGTAGGGGCCGGGCCGCCTAACGAGCAGTACTTC | CASSLVGAGPPNEQYF
TRBJ2-7 | TRBV7-2 | once | 14 | TRBD1 | TGTGCCAGCAGTAGGGACAGAGGAGCCTACGAGCAGTACTTC | CASSRDRGAYEQYF
TRBJ2-1 | TRBV27 | NA | 15 | NA | TGTGCCAGCAGTGCGGGACTTCGCTCCTACAATGAGCAGTTCTTC | CASSAGLRSYNEQFF
TRBJ2-6 | TRBV7-2 | NA | 17 | NA | TGTGCCAGCAGCTTAGTATCAGGGCACTCTGGGGCCAACGTCCTGACTTTC | CASSLVSGHSGANVLTF
TRBJ2-3 | TRBV9 | once | 16 | TRBD2 | TGTGCCAGCAGCGTAGGGACTAGCGGGGGTGCAAGGACGCAGTATTTT | CASSVGTSGGARTQYF
TRBJ1-2 | TRBV4-3 | NA | 17 | TRBD1 | TGCGCCAGCAGCCAAGTCAGCACGGGACAGGGTTCTTATGGCTACACCTTC | CASSQVSTGQGSYGYTF
TRBJ1-1 | TRBV11-1 | NA | 15 | NA | TGTGCCAGCAGCCCCGTAATGGGTAGGAACACTGAAGCTTTCTTT | CASSPVMGRNTEAFF
TRBJ2-5 | TRBV9 | NA | 13 | NA | TGTGCCAGCAGCGTAGCGCCCCAAGAGACCCAGTACTTC | CASSVAPQETQYF
TRBJ2-3 | TRBV9 | NA | 13 | NA | TGTGCCAGCAGCGTTGCGGGGTTAGATACGCAGTATTTT | CASSVAGLDTQYF
TRBJ2-7 | TRBV7-8 | NA | 14 | TRBD1 | TGTGCCAGCAGCTGGGACAGAAACCCTTACGAGCAGTACTTC | CASSWDRNPYEQYF
TRBJ2-1 | TRBV4-1 | NA | 16 | NA | TGCGCCAGCAGCCTCATTGGGCGGGGTCCCTACAATGAGCAGTTCTTC | CASSLIGRGPYNEQFF
TRBJ2-3 | TRBV2 | NA | 15 | TRBD2 | TGTGCCAGCAGTTCTAGCGGGAGAAGGGAAGATACGCAGTATTTT | CASSSSGRREDTQYF
TRBJ2-1 | TRBV9 | NA | 16 | TRBD2 | TGTGCCAGCAGCCCTTTGGGACTAGCGGGGTACAATGAGCAGTTCTTC | CASSPLGLAGYNEQFF
TRBJ2-5 | TRBV9 | NA | 15 | NA | TGTGCCAGCAGCACTACGGACTCGTTCCAAGAGACCCAGTACTTC | CASSTTDSFQETQYF
TRBJ1-1 | TRBV15 | NA | 14 | NA | TGTGCCACCAGCAACCCTGGGCCGAACACTGAAGCTTTCTTT | CATSNPGPNTEAFF
TRBJ2-2 | TRBV5-1 | NA | 15 | NA | TGCGCCAGCAGCTTGGGAGCTACCAACACCGGGGAGCTGTTTTTT | CASSLGATNTGELFF
TRBJ2-7 | TRBV5-5 | NA | 15 | NA | TGTGCCAGCAGCTCGACAGTTGATCGCGCCTACGAGCAGTACTTC | CASSSTVDRAYEQYF
TRBJ1-1 | TRBV4-1 | NA | 14 | NA | TGCGCCAGCAGCCAAGACGATCTGCGCACTGAAGCTTTCTTT | CASSQDDLRTEAFF
TRBJ2-5 | TRBV5-1 | NA | 13 | NA | TGCGCCAGCAGCTTGAGTACTGTGGGGACCCAGTACTTC | CASSLSTVGTQYF
TRBJ2-1 | TRBV5-1 | NA | 15 | NA | TGCGCCAGCAGCTCGGGACAAGGGAAGGAGAATGAGCAGTTCTTC | CASSSGQGKENEQFF
TRBJ1-2 | TRBV9 | NA | 19 | TRBD1 | TGTGCCAGCAGCGGAGGGGCTGGGACAGGGGGCCTGTTTAACTATGGCTACACCTTC | CASSGGAGTGGLFNYGYTF
TRBJ2-2 | TRBV7-3 | NA | 14 | NA | TGTGCCAGCAGCAGAACAGTGAACACCGGGGAGCTGTTTTTT | CASSRTVNTGELFF
TRBJ1-4 | TRBV28 | NA | 15 | NA | TGTGCCAGCAGTTTATGGCAGGGGACTAATGAAAAACTGTTTTTT | CASSLWQGTNEKLFF
TRBJ2-7 | TRBV28 | NA | 14 | NA | TGTGCCAGCAGTTGGGCTCAGAGTTCCTACGAGCAGTACTTC | CASSWAQSSYEQYF
TRBJ1-2 | TRBV5-4 | NA | 15 | NA | TGTGCCAGCAGCTTGGTGTCTCAGTACGGCTATGGCTACACCTTC | CASSLVSQYGYGYTF
TRBJ2-7 | TRBV7-2 | NA | 14 | TRBD2 | TGTGCCAGCAGTCCACTAGCGGGATCGGGCGAGCAGTACTTC | CASSPLAGSGEQYF
TRBJ1-4 | TRBV19 | NA | 14 | NA | TGTGCCAGTAGTATCTGGACGACTAATGAAAAACTGTTTTTT | CASSIWTTNEKLFF
TRBJ2-2 | TRBV30 | NA | 16 | NA | TGTGCCTGCTTCAGAACCGGGCTGCGAGGCCCCGGGGAGCTGTTTTTT | CACFRTGLRGPGELFF
TRBJ2-7 | TRBV5-6 | NA | 14 | TRBD1 | TGTGCCAGCAGCTACGGGACAGGGTTCTACGAGCAGTACTTC | CASSYGTGFYEQYF
TRBJ2-7 | TRBV11-3 | once | 13 | NA | TGTGCCAGCAGCTTAGATCGGAACTACGAGCAGTACTTC | CASSLDRNYEQYF
TRBJ2-3 | TRBV6-1 | NA | 15 | TRBD2 | TGTGCCAGCAGTGCTGCTAGCGGGAGTTCAGATACGCAGTATTTT | CASSAASGSSDTQYF
TRBJ1-2 | TRBV7-9 | once | 15 | TRBD1 | TGTGCCAGCAGCTCTCGACAGGGTATCGCCTATGGCTACACCTTC | CASSSRQGIAYGYTF
TRBJ2-7 | TRBV28 | NA | 13 | NA | TGTGCCAGCAGTTACAGGGTCCCCTACGAGCAGTACTTC | CASSYRVPYEQYF